The T cell receptor (beta chain) under discussion was sequenced for a study of CD8 T cells in Susac syndrome. CD8+ and CD4+ T cells were negatively isolated; TEMRA cells were FACS-enriched. Germline V gene sequence: CDR1 SGHVS, CDR2 FNYEAQ. CDR3 length equals 18 residues. V lost 1 base to trimming and J lost 2 bases, with 15 bases between them. RNA in amounts of roughly 0.5 to 1 ug was reverse transcribed with random hexamers. Coverage of TCR beta CDR3 amplification by immunoSEQ multiplex PCR extended to 54 Vbeta and 13 Jbeta. MiXCR, run by TCRdb on the immunoSEQ multiplex PCR reads, gives a single entry per CDR3 protein. The data hold roughly 80,000 distinct CDR3 sequences, with 91% observed a single time.

The J gene is TRBJ2-6, the V gene TRBV7-6; D is perhaps TRBD1 or TRBD2 (5 bases each). The sequencing sample was made of CD8+ T cells from PBMCs. The sequence was obtained from a human donor with multiple sclerosis. The CDR3 sequence: CASSLVRGEGTGANVLTF. The CDR3 nucleotides are TGTGCCAGCAGCTTAGTAAGGGGAGAAGGGACTGGGGCCAACGTCCTGACTTTC.